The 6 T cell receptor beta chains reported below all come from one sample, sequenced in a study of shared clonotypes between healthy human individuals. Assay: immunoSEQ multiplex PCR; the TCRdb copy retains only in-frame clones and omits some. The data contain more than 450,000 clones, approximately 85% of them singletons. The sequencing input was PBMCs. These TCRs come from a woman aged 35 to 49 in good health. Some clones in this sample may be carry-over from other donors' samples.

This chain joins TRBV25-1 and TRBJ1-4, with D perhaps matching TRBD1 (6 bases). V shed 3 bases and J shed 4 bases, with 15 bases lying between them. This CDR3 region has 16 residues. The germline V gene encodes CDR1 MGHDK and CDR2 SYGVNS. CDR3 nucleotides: TGTGCCAGCAGTGAGAATCGGAGGGGGATTAATGAAAAACTGTTTTTT. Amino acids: CASSENRRGINEKLFF.

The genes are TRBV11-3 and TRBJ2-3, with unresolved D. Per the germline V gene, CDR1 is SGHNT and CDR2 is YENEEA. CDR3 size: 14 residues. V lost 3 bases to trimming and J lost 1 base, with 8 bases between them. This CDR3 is CASSFGPGTDTQYF. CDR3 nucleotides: TGTGCCAGCAGCTTCGGGCCTGGCACAGATACGCAGTATTTT. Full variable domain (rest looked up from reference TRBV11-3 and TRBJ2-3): EAGVVQSPRYKIIEKKQPVAFWCNPISGHNTLYWYLQNLGQGPELLIRYENEEAVDDSQLPKDRFSAERLKGVDSTLKIQPAELGDSAVYLCASSFGPGTDTQYFGPGTRLTVL.

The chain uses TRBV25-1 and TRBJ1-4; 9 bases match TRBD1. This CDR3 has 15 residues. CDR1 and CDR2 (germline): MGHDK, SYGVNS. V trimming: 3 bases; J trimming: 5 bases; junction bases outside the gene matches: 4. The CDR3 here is CASSDPGQGNEKLFF. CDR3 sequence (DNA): TGTGCCAGCAGTGACCCGGGACAGGGCAATGAAAAACTGTTTTTT.

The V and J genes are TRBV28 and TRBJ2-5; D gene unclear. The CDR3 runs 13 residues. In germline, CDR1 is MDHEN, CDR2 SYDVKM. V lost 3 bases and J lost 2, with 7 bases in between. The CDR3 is CASSFPPQETQYF. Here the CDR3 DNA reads TGTGCCAGCAGTTTCCCCCCACAAGAGACCCAGTACTTC.

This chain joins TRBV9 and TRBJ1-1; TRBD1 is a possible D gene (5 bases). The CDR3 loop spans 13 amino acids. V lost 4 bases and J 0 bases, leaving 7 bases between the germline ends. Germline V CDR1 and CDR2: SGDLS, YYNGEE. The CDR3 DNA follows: TGTGCCAGCAGCCAGGGAATGAACACTGAAGCTTTCTTT. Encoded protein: CASSQGMNTEAFF.

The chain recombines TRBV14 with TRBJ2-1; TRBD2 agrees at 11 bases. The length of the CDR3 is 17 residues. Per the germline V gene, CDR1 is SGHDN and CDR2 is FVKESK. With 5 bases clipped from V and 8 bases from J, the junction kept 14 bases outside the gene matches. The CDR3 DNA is TGTGCCAGCAGCTCCCGATCTTCTAGCGGGAGGTGGGATGAGCAGTTCTTC. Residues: CASSSRSSSGRWDEQFF.